This T cell receptor (beta chain) was obtained from a study of blood T cell repertoires in COVID-19. Overall study: The origin of the acute and convalescent COVID-19 samples was the United States, Italy and Spain. From T cells, B-cell-depleted T cells, or PBMCs came the material, which was cDNA or gDNA.

Authors' processing steps: Amplification of reference gene primers was used by the study to estimate nucleated cell counts. The protocol was immunoSEQ multiplex PCR, while the TCRdb copy is restricted to in-frame clones and leaves out a portion. V, J and clone size derive from that table, while D and trimming were established from the DNA sequence. Altogether fewer than 200,000 clones are present, roughly 80% being singletons, with the ten largest covering about 7.1%. Germline trimming cut 5 bases from V and 10 bases from J; bases unmatched to any gene: 13. The CDR3 sequence is 16 residues long. CDR1 WNHNN and CDR2 SYGVQD come from the germline V gene (reference sequence). Patients of the Seattle cohort, enrolled during active infection, were followed longitudinally.

The chain combines TRBV10-1 with TRBJ2-1; 11 bases align to TRBD2. Sequences were obtained from peripheral blood. The TCR originated in a woman between 70 and 85 years old with COVID-19, enrolled during active disease. The CDR3 loop is CASSTLAGGRSDEQFF. The CDR3 region has the DNA TGCGCCAGCAGTACCTTAGCGGGAGGGCGGTCAGACGAGCAGTTCTTC.